The 21 T cell receptor beta chains below were found in one sample sequenced in a study of T cell responses to AZD1222 COVID-19 vaccine. This table comes from immunoSEQ multiplex PCR, and its TCRdb copy is limited to in-frame clones, with some not included. The sample lists around 130,000 clones, 90% occurring once. The sample was peripheral blood, taken 28 days after the second dose of the MenACWY control vaccine. The receptors shown here come from an adult who received the MenACWY meningococcal vaccine as a control.

The rearrangement uses TRBV7-2 and TRBJ1-1, with 7 bases matching TRBD1. In germline, CDR1 is SGHTA, CDR2 FQGNSA. The CDR3 runs 14 residues. After removal of 6 bases from V and 1 base from J, the junction contained 5 bases not matched to a gene. The CDR3, as DNA: TGTGCCAGCAGACCCGGGACAGCGAACACTGAAGCTTTCTTT. Translating gives CASRPGTANTEAFF. Combining the CDR3 with reference TRBV7-2 and TRBJ1-1 gives the whole variable domain GAGVSQSPSNKVTEKGKDVELRCDPISGHTALYWYRQSLGQGLEFLIYFQGNSAPDKSGLPSDRFSAERTGGSVSTLTIQRTQQEDSAVYLCASRPGTANTEAFFGQGTRLTVV.

CDR3 amino acids: CASSEGGDRVSNQPQHF. The CDR3 DNA follows: TGCGCCAGCAGTGAGGGAGGGGACAGGGTTAGCAATCAGCCCCAGCATTTT. The chain is built from TRBV10-1 and TRBJ1-5; 9 bases map to TRBD1. There are 17 residues in the CDR3. The trim removed 2 bases at V and 0 bases at J, leaving 5 bases unmatched. Germline V gives CDR1 WNHNN, CDR2 SYGVQD (reference sequence).

The gene calls are TRBV4-1 and TRBJ1-1; D unclear. V was pared by 1 base and J by 1 base, with 4 bases between. This CDR3 contains 13 residues. Per the germline V gene, CDR1 is MGHRA and CDR2 is YSYEKL. The CDR3 region is CASSQVRNTEAFF. The CDR3 DNA reads as TGCGCCAGCAGCCAAGTAAGGAACACTGAAGCTTTCTTT.

This rearrangement joins TRBV11-3 to TRBJ2-1; no clear D. The CDR3 extends over 16 amino acids. CDR1 is SGHNT, CDR2 YENEEA, per germline. V was pared by 4 bases and J by 1 base, with 14 bases between. The CDR3 DNA reads TGTGCCAGCAGCTCCTCTTACCCCGTATCCTACAATGAGCAGTTCTTC. Protein: CASSSSYPVSYNEQFF.

This rearrangement joins TRBV4-1 to TRBJ2-1, with 10 bases matching TRBD2. V gave up 4 bases and J gave up 2 bases; unmatched junction bases: 2. The CDR3 runs to 15 residues. The germline V gene has CDR1 MGHRA and CDR2 YSYEKL. The CDR3 DNA follows: TGCGCCAGCAGCCCTAGCGGGAGCCCCTACAATGAGCAGTTCTTC. Amino acids: CASSPSGSPYNEQFF.

The chain employs TRBV11-3 and TRBJ1-1; tentative D call: TRBD1 (5 bases). The CDR3 is made up of 16 amino acids. In germline, CDR1 is SGHNT, CDR2 YENEEA. Trimming cost V 5 bases and J 2 bases, with 18 bases left between them. In DNA form, the CDR3 reads TGTGCCAGCAGCCCATCCGGGGGGACGGATAACACTGAAGCTTTCTTT. It codes for CASSPSGGTDNTEAFF.

This chain connects TRBV9 to TRBJ1-1; 7 positions agree with TRBD1. Looked up from germline, CDR1 is SGDLS and CDR2 is YYNGEE. V gave up 0 bases and J gave up 3 bases; unmatched junction bases: 8. This CDR3 spans 16 amino acids. CDR3 nucleotide sequence: TGTGCCAGCAGCGTAGGAGGGGGCAGGGGCGACACTGAAGCTTTCTTT. Residues: CASSVGGGRGDTEAFF. Combining the CDR3 with reference TRBV9 and TRBJ1-1 gives the whole variable domain DSGVTQTPKHLITATGQRVTLRCSPRSGDLSVYWYQQSLDQGLQFLIQYYNGEERAKGNILERFSAQQFPDLHSELNLSSLELGDSALYFCASSVGGGRGDTEAFFGQGTRLTVV.

The table lists this clone with a few counts. The chain joins TRBV30 to TRBJ1-5, with D maybe TRBD1 (5 bases). The V gene lost 0 bases and the J gene lost 4 bases, with 10 bases spanning the gap. CDR3 size: 14 residues. Germline V gene data show CDR1 as GTSNPN and CDR2 as SVGIG (reference sequence). CDR3 loop: CAWSVSQGNQPQHF. The DNA for the CDR3 is TGTGCCTGGAGTGTAAGCCAGGGTAATCAGCCCCAGCATTTT.

The chain couples TRBV7-2 to TRBJ1-2; the D is unclear. There are 15 residues in the CDR3. V was clipped by 1 base and J by 2 bases, with 11 bases between them. Germline CDR1 reads SGHTA; CDR2 reads FQGNSA. The CDR3: CASSLVATGNYGYTF. In DNA form, the CDR3 reads TGTGCCAGCAGCTTAGTGGCTACCGGCAACTATGGCTACACCTTC. The full variable domain, with the rest looked up from reference TRBV7-2 and TRBJ1-2, is GAGVSQSPSNKVTEKGKDVELRCDPISGHTALYWYRQSLGQGLEFLIYFQGNSAPDKSGLPSDRFSAERTGGSVSTLTIQRTQQEDSAVYLCASSLVATGNYGYTFGSGTRLTVV.

The chain is built from TRBV5-4 and TRBJ2-1; D assignment may be TRBD1 or TRBD2 (8 bases each). The CDR3 is 17 amino acids. Trimming stripped 0 bases from V and 12 bases from J, with 25 bases between. Looked up from germline, CDR1 is SGHNT and CDR2 is YYREEE (reference sequence). This CDR3 reads CASSLAGTTQGAGGQFF. CDR3 nucleotide sequence: TGTGCCAGCAGCTTGGCCGGCACGACGCAGGGGGCGGGGGGGCAGTTCTTC. Based on the CDR3 plus reference TRBV5-4 and TRBJ2-1, the full variable domain is ETGVTQSPTHLIKTRGQQVTLRCSSQSGHNTVSWYQQALGQGPQFIFQYYREEENGRGNFPPRFSGLQFPNYSSELNVNALELDDSALYLCASSLAGTTQGAGGQFFGPGTRLTVL.

V is TRBV28 and J is TRBJ2-7; D is unclear. From germline, CDR1 is MDHEN and CDR2 SYDVKM. Trimming stripped 5 bases from V and 5 bases from J, with 22 bases between. There are 16 residues in the CDR3. This chain's CDR3 is CASSRQRVGDRDEQYV. The CDR3 bases are TGTGCCAGCAGTCGGCAGCGTGTGGGTGATAGGGACGAGCAGTACGTC.

The chain recombines TRBV27 with TRBJ2-4; 7 bases line up with TRBD1. Germline V lookup: CDR1 MNHEY, CDR2 SMNVEV (reference sequence). This CDR3 is 15 amino acids long. Trimming removed 4 bases from V and 0 bases from J; junction bases left unmatched: 3. In DNA form, the CDR3 reads TGTGCCAGCAGTTGGGACAGACTAGCCAAAAACATTCAGTACTTC. It encodes CASSWDRLAKNIQYF.

This sequence joins TRBV12-3 or TRBV12-4 and TRBJ2-7; D gene uncertain. Trimming took off 3 bases at V and 4 bases at J, with 10 bases between the two ends. The length of the CDR3 is 13 residues. The CDR3 DNA is TGTGCCAGCAGTTTCAGCATCAGTTACGAGCAGTACTTC. It is translated as CASSFSISYEQYF.

The chain is built from TRBV30 and TRBJ1-1; the match to TRBD1 covers 7 bases. Per the germline V gene, CDR1 is GTSNPN and CDR2 is SVGIG (reference sequence). CDR3 length: 13 amino acids. V trimming: 3 bases; J trimming: 1 base; junction bases outside the gene matches: 2. Written as DNA, the CDR3 is TGTGCCTGGAGCGCAGGGGGGAACACTGAAGCTTTCTTT. Its protein is CAWSAGGNTEAFF.

V gene TRBV2 combines with J gene TRBJ2-7; 8 bases line up with TRBD1. The CDR3 sequence is 14 residues long. Germline values: CDR1 SNHLY, CDR2 FYNNEI. V gave up 1 base and J gave up 1 base; unmatched junction bases: 0. This CDR3 is CASSEGTGSYEQYF. The DNA of the CDR3 is TGTGCCAGCAGTGAAGGGACAGGGTCCTACGAGCAGTACTTC.

CDR3 DNA sequence: TGTGCCAGCAGCTGGCGGAGGGGGGGCATTGAAGCTTTCTTT. Translating gives CASSWRRGGIEAFF. The chain combines TRBV13 with TRBJ1-1; TRBD1 might be the D (6 bases). CDR3 length: 14 amino acids. Germline loops: CDR1 PRHDT, CDR2 FYEKMQ (reference sequence). V lost 4 bases and J lost 7, with 16 bases in between.

The chain has TRBV12-3 or TRBV12-4 and TRBJ1-1, with no clear D. The CDR3 is made up of 11 amino acids. V shed 6 bases and J shed 2 bases, with 4 bases lying between them. CDR3 coding DNA: TGTGCCAGCAGGAGTAACACTGAAGCTTTCTTT. Protein product: CASRSNTEAFF.

CDR3 loop: CASGGFEAFF. CDR3 in DNA: TGTGCCAGCGGCGGATTTGAAGCTTTCTTT. This chain connects TRBV2 to TRBJ1-1; no clear D gene. There are 10 residues in the CDR3. The V gene lost 8 bases and the J gene lost 7 bases, with 8 bases spanning the gap. Germline values: CDR1 SNHLY, CDR2 FYNNEI.

The gene calls are TRBV5-4 and TRBJ2-3, with a tentative D call TRBD1 (6 bases). The V end was cut by 3 bases, the J end by 3 bases, with 8 bases between. Per germline, CDR1 SGHNT and CDR2 YYREEE (reference sequence). This CDR3 comprises 13 residues. The CDR3 sequence: CASSSRGTDTQYF. In DNA, the CDR3 is TGTGCCAGCAGCTCCAGGGGAACAGATACGCAGTATTTT. Together with reference TRBV5-4 and TRBJ2-3, the CDR3 gives the full variable domain: ETGVTQSPTHLIKTRGQQVTLRCSSQSGHNTVSWYQQALGQGPQFIFQYYREEENGRGNFPPRFSGLQFPNYSSELNVNALELDDSALYLCASSSRGTDTQYFGPGTRLTVL.

This clone has only a few counts. V and J are TRBV6-6 and TRBJ2-2, with D possibly called TRBD1 or TRBD2 (5 bases each). Germline CDR1 is MNHNY and CDR2 is SVGAGI (reference sequence). V dropped 5 bases and J dropped 1 base, with 11 bases sitting between them. This CDR3 region has 15 residues. The CDR3: CASSMGTGNTGELFF. CDR3 DNA: TGTGCCAGCAGTATGGGGACCGGGAACACCGGGGAGCTGTTTTTT.

This clone was found once. The J gene is TRBJ2-2, the V gene TRBV5-5, with unresolved D. The CDR3 is 16 amino acids. Germline V lookup: CDR1 SGHKS, CDR2 YYEKEE (reference sequence). Trimming shortened V by 4 bases and J by 1 base, and 14 bases separated the two germline ends. DNA for the CDR3: TGTGCCAGCAGCCCCTCCCCGGGTTGGAACACCGGGGAGCTGTTTTTT. It codes for CASSPSPGWNTGELFF.